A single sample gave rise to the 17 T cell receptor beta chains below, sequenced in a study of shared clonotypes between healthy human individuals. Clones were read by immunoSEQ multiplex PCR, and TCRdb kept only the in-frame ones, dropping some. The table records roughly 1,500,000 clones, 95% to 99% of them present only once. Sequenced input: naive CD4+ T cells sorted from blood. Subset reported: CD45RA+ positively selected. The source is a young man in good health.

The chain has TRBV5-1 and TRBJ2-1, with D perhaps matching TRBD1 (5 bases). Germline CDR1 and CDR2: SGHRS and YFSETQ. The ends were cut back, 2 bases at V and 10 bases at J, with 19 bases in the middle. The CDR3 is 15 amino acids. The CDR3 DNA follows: TGCGCCAGCAGCTTAAATTGGGGCCTTGACTCAGAGCAGTTCTTC. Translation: CASSLNWGLDSEQFF.

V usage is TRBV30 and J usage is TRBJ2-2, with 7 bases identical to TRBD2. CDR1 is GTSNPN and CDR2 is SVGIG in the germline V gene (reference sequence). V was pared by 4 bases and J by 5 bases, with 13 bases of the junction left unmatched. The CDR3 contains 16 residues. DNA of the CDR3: TGTGCCTGGACCCGATGGGGGGACTACCAGACCGGGGAGCTGTTTTTT. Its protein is CAWTRWGDYQTGELFF.

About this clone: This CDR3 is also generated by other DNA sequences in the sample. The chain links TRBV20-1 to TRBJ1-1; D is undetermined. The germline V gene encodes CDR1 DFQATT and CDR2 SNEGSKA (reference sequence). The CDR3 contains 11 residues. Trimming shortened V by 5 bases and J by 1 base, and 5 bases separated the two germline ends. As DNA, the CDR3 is TGCAGTGCTCGGGAGAACACTGAAGCTTTCTTT. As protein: CSARENTEAFF.

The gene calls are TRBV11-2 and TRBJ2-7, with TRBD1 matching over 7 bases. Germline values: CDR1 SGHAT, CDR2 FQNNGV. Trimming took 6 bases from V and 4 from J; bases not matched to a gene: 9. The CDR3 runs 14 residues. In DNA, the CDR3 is TGTGCCAGCAGTCTTGACAGGGACAAATACGAGCAGTACTTC. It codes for CASSLDRDKYEQYF.

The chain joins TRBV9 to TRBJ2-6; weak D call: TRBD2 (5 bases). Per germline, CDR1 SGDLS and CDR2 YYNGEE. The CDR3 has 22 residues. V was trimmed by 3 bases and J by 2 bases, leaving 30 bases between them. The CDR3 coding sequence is TGTGCCAGCAGCGAACCCCACCCAGGTGGTTCTTTTTCGGGGACTGGGGCCAACGTCCTGACTTTC. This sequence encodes CASSEPHPGGSFSGTGANVLTF.

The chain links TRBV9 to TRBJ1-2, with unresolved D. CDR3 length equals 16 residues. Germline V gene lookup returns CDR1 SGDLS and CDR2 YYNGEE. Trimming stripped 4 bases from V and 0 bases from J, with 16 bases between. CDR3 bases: TGTGCCAGCAGCCCCTTCACGATCGGGGCTAACTATGGCTACACCTTC. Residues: CASSPFTIGANYGYTF.

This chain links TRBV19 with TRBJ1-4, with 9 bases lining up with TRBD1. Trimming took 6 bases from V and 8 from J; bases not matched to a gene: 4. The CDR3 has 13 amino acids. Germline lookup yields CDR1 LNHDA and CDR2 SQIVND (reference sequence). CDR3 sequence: CASSLGQGEKLFF. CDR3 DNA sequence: TGTGCCAGTAGCCTGGGACAGGGAGAAAAACTGTTTTTT.

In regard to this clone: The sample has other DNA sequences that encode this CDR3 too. The CDR3 coding sequence is TGTGCCAGCAGCTTAGGGACTAGTGTGAATGAGCAGTTCTTC. It specifies CASSLGTSVNEQFF. The V gene is TRBV7-3, the J gene TRBJ2-1; TRBD2 aligns across 8 bases. CDR1 and CDR2 from the germline V gene are SGHTA and FQGTGA. After removal of 2 bases from V and 7 bases from J, the junction contained 4 bases not matched to a gene. This CDR3 is built from 14 residues.

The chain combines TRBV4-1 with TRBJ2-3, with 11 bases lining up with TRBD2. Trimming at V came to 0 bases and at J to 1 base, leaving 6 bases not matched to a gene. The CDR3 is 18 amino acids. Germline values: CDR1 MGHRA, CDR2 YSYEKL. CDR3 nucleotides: TGCGCCAGCAGCCAAGATATACTAGCGGGAGTTCGCACAGATACGCAGTATTTT. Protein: CASSQDILAGVRTDTQYF.

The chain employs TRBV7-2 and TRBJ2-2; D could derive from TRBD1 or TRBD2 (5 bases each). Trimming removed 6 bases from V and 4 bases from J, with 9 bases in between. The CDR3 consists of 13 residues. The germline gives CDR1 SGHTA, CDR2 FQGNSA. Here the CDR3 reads CASRGTGTGELFF. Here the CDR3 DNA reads TGTGCCAGCAGAGGGACGGGCACCGGGGAGCTGTTTTTT.

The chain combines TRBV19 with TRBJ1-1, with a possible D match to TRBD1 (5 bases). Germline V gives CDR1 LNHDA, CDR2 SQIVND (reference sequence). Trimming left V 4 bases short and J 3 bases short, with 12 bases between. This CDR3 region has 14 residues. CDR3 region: CASSTGMGDTEAFF. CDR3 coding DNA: TGTGCCAGTAGTACGGGGATGGGGGACACTGAAGCTTTCTTT.

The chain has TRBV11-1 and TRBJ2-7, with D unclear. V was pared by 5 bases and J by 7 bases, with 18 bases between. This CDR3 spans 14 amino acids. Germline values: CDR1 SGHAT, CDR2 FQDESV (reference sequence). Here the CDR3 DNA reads TGTGCCAGCAGCCGTGCAAATGGGGATAGAGAGCAGTACTTC. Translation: CASSRANGDREQYF. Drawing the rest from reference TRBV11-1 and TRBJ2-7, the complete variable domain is EAEVAQSPRYKITEKSQAVAFWCDPISGHATLYWYRQILGQGPELLVQFQDESVVDDSQLPKDRFSAERLKGVDSTLKIQPAELGDSAMYLCASSRANGDREQYFGPGTRLTVT.

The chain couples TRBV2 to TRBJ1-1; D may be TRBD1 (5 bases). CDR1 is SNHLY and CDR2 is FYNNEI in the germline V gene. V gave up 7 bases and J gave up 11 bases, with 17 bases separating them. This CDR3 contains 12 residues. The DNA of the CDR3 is TGTGCCAGCAAGACAGACTCGTTGGAGGCTTTCTTT. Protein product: CASKTDSLEAFF.

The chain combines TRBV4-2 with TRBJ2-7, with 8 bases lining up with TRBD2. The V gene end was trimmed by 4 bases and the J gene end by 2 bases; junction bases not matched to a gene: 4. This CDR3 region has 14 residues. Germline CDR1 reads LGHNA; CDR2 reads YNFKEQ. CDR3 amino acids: CASSRLASAYEQYF. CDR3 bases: TGTGCCAGCAGCCGACTAGCGTCCGCCTACGAGCAGTACTTC.

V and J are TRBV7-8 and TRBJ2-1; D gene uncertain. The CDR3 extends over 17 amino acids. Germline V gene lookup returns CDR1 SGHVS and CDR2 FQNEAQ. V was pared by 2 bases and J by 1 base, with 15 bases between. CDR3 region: CASSLNRHSTSYNEQFF. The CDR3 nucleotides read TGTGCCAGCAGCTTAAATCGGCACTCGACTTCCTACAATGAGCAGTTCTTC. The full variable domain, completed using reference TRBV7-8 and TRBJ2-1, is GAGVSQSPRYKVAKRGQDVALRCDPISGHVSLFWYQQALGQGPEFLTYFQNEAQLDKSGLPSDRFFAERPEGSVSTLKIQRTQQEDSAVYLCASSLNRHSTSYNEQFFGPGTRLTVL.

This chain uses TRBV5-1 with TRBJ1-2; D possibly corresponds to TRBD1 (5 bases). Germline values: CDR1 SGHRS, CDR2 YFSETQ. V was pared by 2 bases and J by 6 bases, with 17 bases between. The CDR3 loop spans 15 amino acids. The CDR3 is CASSFEDTSRHGYTF. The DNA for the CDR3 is TGCGCCAGCAGCTTCGAGGACACCTCAAGACATGGCTACACCTTC.

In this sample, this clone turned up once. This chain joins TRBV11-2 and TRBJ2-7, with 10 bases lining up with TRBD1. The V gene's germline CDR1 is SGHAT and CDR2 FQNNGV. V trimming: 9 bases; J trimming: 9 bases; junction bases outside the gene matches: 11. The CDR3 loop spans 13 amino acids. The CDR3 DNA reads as TGTGCCAGTCGACAGGGGGCTGCGCGGTGGCAGTACTTC. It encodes CASRQGAARWQYF.